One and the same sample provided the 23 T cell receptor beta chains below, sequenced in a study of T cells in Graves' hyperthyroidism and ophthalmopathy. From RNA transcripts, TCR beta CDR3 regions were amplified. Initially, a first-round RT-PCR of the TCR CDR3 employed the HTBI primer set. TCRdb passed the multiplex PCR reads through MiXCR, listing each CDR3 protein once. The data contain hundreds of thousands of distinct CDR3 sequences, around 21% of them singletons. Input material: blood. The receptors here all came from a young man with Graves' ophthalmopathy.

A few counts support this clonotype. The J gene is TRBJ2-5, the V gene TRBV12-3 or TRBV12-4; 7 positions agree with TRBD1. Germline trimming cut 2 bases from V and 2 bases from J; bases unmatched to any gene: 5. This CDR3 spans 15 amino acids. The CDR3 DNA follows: TGTGCCAGCAGTTTACGGACAGGCAATCAAGAGACCCAGTACTTC. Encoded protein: CASSLRTGNQETQYF.

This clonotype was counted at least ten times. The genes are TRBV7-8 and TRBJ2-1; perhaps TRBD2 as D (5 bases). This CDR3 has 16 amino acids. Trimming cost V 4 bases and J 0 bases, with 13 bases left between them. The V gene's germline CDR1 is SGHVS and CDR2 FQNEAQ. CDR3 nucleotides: TGTGCCAGCAGCTCATTAGCGCGAAGCTCCTACAATGAGCAGTTCTTC. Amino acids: CASSSLARSSYNEQFF.

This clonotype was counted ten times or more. The CDR3 loop reads CASSYVTGGGNEQFF. In DNA, the CDR3 is TGTGCCAGCAGTTATGTTACGGGAGGCGGCAATGAGCAGTTCTTC. The chain couples TRBV6-2 or TRBV6-3 to TRBJ2-1, with 7 bases matching TRBD2. The CDR3 contains 15 residues. Germline V gene sequence: CDR1 MNHEY, CDR2 SVGEGT. J lost 6 bases, V lost 3 bases, and 8 bases had no gene match.

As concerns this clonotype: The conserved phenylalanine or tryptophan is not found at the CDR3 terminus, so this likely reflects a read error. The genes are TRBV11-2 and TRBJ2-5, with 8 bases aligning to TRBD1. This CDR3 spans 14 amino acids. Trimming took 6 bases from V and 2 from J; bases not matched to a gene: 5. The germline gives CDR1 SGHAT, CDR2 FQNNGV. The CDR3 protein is CASSTQGEQETQYS. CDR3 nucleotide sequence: TGTGCCAGCAGTACACAGGGGGAGCAAGAGACCCAGTACTCC.

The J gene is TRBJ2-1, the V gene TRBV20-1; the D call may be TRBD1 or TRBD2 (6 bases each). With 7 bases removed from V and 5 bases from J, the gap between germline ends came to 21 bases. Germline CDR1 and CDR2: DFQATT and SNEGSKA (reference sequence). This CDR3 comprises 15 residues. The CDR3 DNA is TGCAGTGGTGTTAGAGAGGGGGGCATCAACAATGAGCAGTTCTTC. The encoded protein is CSGVREGGINNEQFF.

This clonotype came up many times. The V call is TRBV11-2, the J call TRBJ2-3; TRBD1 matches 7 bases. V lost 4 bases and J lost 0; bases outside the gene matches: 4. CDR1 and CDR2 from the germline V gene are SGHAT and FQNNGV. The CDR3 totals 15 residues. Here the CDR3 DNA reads TGTGCCAGCAGCTCGGGACAGACTAGCACAGATACGCAGTATTTT. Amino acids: CASSSGQTSTDTQYF.

In DNA, the CDR3 is TGTGCCTGGACAGGCTCGAAAGAGACCCAGTACTTC. This codes for CAWTGSKETQYF. The V and J genes are TRBV30 and TRBJ2-5; the D is unclear. There are 12 residues in the CDR3. Trimming pared 4 bases from V and 3 bases from J, leaving 9 bases between. From germline, CDR1 is GTSNPN and CDR2 SVGIG (reference sequence).

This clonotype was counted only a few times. The CDR3 DNA reads TGTGCCAGCAGCTTACCGGGACAGGGAGGTGAGCAGTTCTTC. It encodes CASSLPGQGGEQFF. V usage is TRBV11-2 and J usage is TRBJ2-1; 9 nucleotides match TRBD1. This CDR3 has 14 amino acids. J lost 9 bases, V lost 2 bases, and 5 bases had no gene match. From germline, CDR1 is SGHAT and CDR2 FQNNGV.

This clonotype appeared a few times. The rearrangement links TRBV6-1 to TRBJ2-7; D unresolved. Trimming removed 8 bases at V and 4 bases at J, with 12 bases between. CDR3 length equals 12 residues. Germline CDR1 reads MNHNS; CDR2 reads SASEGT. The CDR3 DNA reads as TGTGCCAGCCTAAAAGAAGGGTACGAGCAGTACTTC. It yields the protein CASLKEGYEQYF.

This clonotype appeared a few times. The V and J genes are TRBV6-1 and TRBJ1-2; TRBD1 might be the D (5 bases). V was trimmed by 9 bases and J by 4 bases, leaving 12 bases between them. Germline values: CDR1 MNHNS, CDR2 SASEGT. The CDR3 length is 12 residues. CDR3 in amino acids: CARREGSYGYTF. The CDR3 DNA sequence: TGTGCCAGAAGGGAGGGGTCCTATGGCTACACCTTC.

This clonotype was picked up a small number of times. The CDR3 spells CASTGDAEEHEQYF. For the CDR3, the DNA is TGTGCCAGCACCGGGGACGCCGAGGAACACGAGCAGTACTTC. V is TRBV6-1 and J is TRBJ2-7; the D gene could be TRBD1 or TRBD2 (5 bases each). The CDR3 runs to 14 residues. The ends were cut back, 7 bases at V and 5 bases at J, with 18 bases in the middle. Germline CDR1 MNHNS, CDR2 SASEGT.

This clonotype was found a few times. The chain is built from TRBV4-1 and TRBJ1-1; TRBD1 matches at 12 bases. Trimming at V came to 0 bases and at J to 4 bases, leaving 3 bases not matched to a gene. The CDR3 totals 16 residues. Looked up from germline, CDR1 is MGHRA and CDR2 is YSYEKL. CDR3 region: CASSQEGQGAGTEAFF. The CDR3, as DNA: TGCGCCAGCAGCCAAGAGGGACAGGGGGCAGGCACTGAAGCTTTCTTT.

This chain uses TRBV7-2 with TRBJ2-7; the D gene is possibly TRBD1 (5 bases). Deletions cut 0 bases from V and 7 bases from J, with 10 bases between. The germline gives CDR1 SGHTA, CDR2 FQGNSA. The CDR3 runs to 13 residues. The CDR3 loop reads CASSLAGQGEQYF. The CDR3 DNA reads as TGTGCCAGCAGCTTAGCGGGGCAGGGAGAGCAGTACTTC.

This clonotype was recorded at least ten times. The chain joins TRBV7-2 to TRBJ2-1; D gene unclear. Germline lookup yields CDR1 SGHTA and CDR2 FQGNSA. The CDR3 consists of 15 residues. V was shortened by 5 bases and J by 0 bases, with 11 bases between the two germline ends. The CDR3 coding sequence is TGTGCCAGCAGCGAACGATTACGCTCCTACAATGAGCAGTTCTTC. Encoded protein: CASSERLRSYNEQFF.

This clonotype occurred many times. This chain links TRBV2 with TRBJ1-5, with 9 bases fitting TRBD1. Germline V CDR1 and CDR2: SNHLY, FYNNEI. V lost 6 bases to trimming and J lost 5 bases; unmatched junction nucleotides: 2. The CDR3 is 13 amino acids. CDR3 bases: TGTGCCAGCAGGGACAGGGGATATCAGCCCCAGCATTTT. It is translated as CASRDRGYQPQHF.

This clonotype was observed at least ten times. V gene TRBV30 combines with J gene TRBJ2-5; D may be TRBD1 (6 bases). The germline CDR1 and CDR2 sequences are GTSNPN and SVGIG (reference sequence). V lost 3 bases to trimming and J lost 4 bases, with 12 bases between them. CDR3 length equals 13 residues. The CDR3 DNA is TGTGCCTGGAGGCAGGGGTTAGCAGAGACCCAGTACTTC. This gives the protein CAWRQGLAETQYF.

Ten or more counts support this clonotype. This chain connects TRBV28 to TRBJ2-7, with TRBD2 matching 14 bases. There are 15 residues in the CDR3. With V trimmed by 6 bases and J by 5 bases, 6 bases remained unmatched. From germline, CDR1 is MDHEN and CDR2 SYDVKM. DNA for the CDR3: TGTGCCAGCAGGAGTGGGACTAGCGGGAGCGACGAGCAGTACTTC. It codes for CASRSGTSGSDEQYF.

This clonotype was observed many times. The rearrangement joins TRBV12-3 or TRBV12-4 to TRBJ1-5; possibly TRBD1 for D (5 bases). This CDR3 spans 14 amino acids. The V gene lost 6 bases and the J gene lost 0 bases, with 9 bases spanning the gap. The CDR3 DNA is TGTGCCAGCAGAAGGGGAGGTAGCAATCAGCCCCAGCATTTT. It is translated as CASRRGGSNQPQHF.

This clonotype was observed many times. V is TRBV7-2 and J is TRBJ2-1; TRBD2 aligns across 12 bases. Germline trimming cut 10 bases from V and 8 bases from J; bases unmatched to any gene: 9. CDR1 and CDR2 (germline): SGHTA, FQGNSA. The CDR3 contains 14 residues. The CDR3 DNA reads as TGTGCCACCTCCCTAGCGGGAGGGATCGATGAGCAGTTCTTC. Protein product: CATSLAGGIDEQFF.

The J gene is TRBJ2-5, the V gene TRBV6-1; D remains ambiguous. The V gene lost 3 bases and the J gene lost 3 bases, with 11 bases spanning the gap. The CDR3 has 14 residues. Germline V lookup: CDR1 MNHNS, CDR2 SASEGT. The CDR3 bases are TGTGCCAGCAGTGATTGGGCGCTCAAAGAGACCCAGTACTTC. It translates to CASSDWALKETQYF.

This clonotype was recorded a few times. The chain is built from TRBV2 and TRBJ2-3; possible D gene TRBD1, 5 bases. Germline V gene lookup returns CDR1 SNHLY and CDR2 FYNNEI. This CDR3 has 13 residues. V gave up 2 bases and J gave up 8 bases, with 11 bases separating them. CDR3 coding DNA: TGTGCCAGCAGTGAACAGGGAAAGGGTACGCAGTATTTT. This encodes CASSEQGKGTQYF.

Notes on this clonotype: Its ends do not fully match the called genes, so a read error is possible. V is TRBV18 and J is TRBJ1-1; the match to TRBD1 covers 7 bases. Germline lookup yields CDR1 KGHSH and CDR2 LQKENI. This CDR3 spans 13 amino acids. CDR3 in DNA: TGTGCCAGCTCACCGGGACAGCGCACTGGAGCTTTCTTT. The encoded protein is CASSPGQRTGAFF.

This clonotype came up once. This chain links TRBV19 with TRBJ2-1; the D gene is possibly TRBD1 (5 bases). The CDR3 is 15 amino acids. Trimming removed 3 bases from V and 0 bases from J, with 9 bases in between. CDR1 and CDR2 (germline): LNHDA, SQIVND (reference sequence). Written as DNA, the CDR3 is TGTGCCAGTAGTATCGAGGACAACTCCTACAATGAGCAGTTCTTC. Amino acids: CASSIEDNSYNEQFF.